The clone carrying this T cell receptor (beta chain) was recorded once. Its antigen is not identified. These data are taken from a study of cytomegalovirus exposure and HLA in healthy donors. Researchers ran the PCR with 60 Vbeta and 13 Jbeta primers. Here immunoSEQ multiplex PCR was the method, and the copy in TCRdb shows in-frame clones only, minus some. The data contain about 110,000 clones, 73% of them singletons. Study conclusions and caveats: About 87% or about 30% of the time was how often most TCR beta V segments were productive, according to an earlier analysis. In a later analysis, an Asian-associated ancestry cluster reportedly showed fewer N-insertions than the 666-donor mean. Sequencing likely generated an artifact that appeared as a cluster of highly shared sequence variants. In a later analysis, parvovirus B19, influenza, CMV and Epstein-Barr virus appeared linked to several top co-occurrence clusters.

The sample taken for sequencing was PBMCs. This TCR was sampled from a man aged 30 to 45 in good health and CMV-seronegative.

CDR3 residues: CASSNPGGPFGYTF. In DNA form, the CDR3 reads TGTGCCAGTAGTAATCCCGGGGGGCCCTTCGGCTACACCTTC. The chain uses TRBV19 and TRBJ1-2; a possible D gene is TRBD1 (6 bases). Trimming took 4 bases from V and 8 from J, leaving 17 bases between them. The CDR3 sequence is 14 residues long. Germline CDR1 LNHDA, CDR2 SQIVND (reference sequence). Full variable domain (rest looked up from reference TRBV19 and TRBJ1-2): DGGITQSPKYLFRKEGQNVTLSCEQNLNHDAMYWYRQDPGQGLRLIYYSQIVNDFQKGDIAEGYSVSREKKESFPLTVTSAQKNPTAFYLCASSNPGGPFGYTFGSGTRLTVV.